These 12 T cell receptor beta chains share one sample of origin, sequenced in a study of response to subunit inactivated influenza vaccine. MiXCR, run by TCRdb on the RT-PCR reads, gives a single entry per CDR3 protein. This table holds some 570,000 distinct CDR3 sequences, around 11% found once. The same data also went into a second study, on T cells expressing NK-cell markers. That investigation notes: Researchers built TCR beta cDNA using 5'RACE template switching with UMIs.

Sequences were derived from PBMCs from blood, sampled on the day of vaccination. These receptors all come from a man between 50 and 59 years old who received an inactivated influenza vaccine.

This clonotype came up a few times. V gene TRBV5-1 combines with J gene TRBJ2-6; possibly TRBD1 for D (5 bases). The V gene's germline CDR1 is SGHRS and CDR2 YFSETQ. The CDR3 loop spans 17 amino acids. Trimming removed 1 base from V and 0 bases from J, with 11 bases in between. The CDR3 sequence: CASSLSGPHSGANVLTF. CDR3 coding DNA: TGCGCCAGCAGCTTGTCAGGGCCCCACTCTGGGGCCAACGTCCTGACTTTC.

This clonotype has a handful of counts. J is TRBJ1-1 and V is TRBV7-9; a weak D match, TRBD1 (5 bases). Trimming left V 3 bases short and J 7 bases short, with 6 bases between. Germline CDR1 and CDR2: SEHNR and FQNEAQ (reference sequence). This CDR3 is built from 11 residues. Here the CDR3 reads CASSFQGEAFF. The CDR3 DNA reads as TGTGCCAGCAGCTTCCAGGGTGAAGCTTTCTTT.

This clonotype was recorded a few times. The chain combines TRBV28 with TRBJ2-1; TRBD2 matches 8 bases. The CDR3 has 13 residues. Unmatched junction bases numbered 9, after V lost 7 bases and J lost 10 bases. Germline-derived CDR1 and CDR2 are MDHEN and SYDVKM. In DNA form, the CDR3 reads TGTGCCAGCAACCAGCGGGAGAGAGTAGAGCAGTTCTTC. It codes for CASNQRERVEQFF.

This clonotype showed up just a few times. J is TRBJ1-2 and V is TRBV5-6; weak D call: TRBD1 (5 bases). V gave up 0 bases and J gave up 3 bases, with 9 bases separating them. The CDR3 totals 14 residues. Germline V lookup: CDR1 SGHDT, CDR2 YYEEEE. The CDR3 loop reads CASSLDGTDYGYTF. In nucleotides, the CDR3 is TGTGCCAGCAGCTTGGACGGGACCGACTATGGCTACACCTTC.

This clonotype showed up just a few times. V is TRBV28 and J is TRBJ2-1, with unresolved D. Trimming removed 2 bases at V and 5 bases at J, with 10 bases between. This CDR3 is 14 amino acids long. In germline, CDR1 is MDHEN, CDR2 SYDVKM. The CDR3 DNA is TGTGCCAGCAGTTTACAGGTACAGAACAATGAGCAGTTCTTC. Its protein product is CASSLQVQNNEQFF.

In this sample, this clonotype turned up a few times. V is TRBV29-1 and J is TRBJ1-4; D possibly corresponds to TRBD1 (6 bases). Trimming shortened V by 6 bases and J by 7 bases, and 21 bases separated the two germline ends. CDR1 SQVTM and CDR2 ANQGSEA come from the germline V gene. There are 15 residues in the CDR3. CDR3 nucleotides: TGCAGCGTCCAGGTCTACAGGGTAGGAGGTGAAAAACTGTTTTTT. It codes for CSVQVYRVGGEKLFF.

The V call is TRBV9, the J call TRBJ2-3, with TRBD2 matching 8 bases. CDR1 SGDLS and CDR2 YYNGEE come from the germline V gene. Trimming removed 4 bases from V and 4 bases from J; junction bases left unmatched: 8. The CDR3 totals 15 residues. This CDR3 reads CASSFGGVGSDTQYF. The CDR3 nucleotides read TGTGCCAGCAGCTTCGGGGGGGTAGGGTCAGATACGCAGTATTTT.

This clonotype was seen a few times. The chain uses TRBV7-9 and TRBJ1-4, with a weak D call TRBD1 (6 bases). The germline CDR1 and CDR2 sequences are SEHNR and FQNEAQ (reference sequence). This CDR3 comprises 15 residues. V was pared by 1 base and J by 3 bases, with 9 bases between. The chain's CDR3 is CASSLGTVPNEKLFF. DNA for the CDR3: TGTGCCAGCAGCTTAGGGACAGTCCCTAATGAAAAACTGTTTTTT.

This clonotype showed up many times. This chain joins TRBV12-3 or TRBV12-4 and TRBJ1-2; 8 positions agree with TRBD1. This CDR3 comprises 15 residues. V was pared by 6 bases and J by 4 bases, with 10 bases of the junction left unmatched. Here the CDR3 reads CASSHDRGVGYGYTF. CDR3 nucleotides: TGTGCCAGCAGCCACGACAGGGGAGTCGGCTATGGCTACACCTTC.

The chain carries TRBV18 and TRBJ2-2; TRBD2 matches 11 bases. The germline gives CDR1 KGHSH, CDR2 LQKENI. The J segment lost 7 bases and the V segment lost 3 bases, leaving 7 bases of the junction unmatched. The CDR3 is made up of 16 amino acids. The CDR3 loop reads CASSPLPGLAVGELFF. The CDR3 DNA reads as TGTGCCAGCTCACCGCTCCCGGGACTAGCGGTCGGGGAGCTGTTTTTT.

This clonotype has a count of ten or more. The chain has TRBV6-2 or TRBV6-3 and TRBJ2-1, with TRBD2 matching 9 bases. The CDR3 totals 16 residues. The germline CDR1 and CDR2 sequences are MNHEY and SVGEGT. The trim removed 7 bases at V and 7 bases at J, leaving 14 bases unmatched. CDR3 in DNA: TGTGCCAGCAAATCTAGCGGGGTTGAATTGAGTAATGAGCAGTTCTTC. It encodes CASKSSGVELSNEQFF.

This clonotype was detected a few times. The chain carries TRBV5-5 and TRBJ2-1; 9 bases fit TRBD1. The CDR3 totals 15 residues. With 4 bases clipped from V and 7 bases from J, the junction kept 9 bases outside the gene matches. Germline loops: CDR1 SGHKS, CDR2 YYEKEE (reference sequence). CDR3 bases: TGTGCCAGCAGCACGAGGGGACAGGGCGCAAATGAGCAGTTCTTC. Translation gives CASSTRGQGANEQFF.